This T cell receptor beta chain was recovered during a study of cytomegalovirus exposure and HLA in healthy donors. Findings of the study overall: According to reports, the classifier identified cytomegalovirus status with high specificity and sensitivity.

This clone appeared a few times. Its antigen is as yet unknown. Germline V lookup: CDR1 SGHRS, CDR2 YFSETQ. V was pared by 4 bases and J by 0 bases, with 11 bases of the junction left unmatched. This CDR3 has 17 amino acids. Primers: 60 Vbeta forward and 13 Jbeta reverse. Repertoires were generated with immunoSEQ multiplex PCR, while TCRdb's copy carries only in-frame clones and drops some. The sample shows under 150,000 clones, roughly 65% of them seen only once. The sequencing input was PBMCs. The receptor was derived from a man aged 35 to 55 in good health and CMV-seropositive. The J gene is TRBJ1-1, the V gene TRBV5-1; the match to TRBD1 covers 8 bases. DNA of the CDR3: TGCGCCAGCAGCAAAGGGCAGGGGGCGATCATGAACACTGAAGCTTTCTTT. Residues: CASSKGQGAIMNTEAFF.